This record looks at one T cell receptor beta chain sequence and its context. Its cognate antigen is unknown. Per the germline V gene, CDR1 is DFQATT and CDR2 is SNEGSKA (reference sequence). With V trimmed by 3 bases and J by 7 bases, 7 bases remained unmatched. This CDR3 spans 14 amino acids. The record originates from a study of post-analysis software for immune sequencing data. On the study more broadly: As for disease course, relapsing-remitting, secondary progressive and progressive-relapsing multiple sclerosis were all included. General study points: Controls significantly exceeded multiple sclerosis patients in normalized Chao1 diversity. Samples from one preparation batch, clustered by F measure, grouped strongly together. Patients showed TRBV5-6, TRBV5-1 and TRBV20-1 among several TRBV segments more frequent than in controls.

The authors incorporated unique molecular identifiers into the TCR beta cDNA libraries. Starting from roughly 1.1 to 9.2 million T cells, the study yielded about 500,000 cDNA molecules. TCRdb redid the calling of the PCR reads with MiXCR, one entry per CDR3 protein. The data show approximately 460,000 distinct CDR3 sequences, with around 40% seen just once and around 10% held by the top ten. The rearrangement joins TRBV20-1 to TRBJ2-1; 9 bases are a match to TRBD2. Sequenced: blood. The sequence derives from a girl aged 5 to 17 with multiple sclerosis. In nucleotides, the CDR3 is TGCAGTGCTAGGCTAGCGGGAATACTGAATGAGCAGTTCTTC. As protein: CSARLAGILNEQFF.